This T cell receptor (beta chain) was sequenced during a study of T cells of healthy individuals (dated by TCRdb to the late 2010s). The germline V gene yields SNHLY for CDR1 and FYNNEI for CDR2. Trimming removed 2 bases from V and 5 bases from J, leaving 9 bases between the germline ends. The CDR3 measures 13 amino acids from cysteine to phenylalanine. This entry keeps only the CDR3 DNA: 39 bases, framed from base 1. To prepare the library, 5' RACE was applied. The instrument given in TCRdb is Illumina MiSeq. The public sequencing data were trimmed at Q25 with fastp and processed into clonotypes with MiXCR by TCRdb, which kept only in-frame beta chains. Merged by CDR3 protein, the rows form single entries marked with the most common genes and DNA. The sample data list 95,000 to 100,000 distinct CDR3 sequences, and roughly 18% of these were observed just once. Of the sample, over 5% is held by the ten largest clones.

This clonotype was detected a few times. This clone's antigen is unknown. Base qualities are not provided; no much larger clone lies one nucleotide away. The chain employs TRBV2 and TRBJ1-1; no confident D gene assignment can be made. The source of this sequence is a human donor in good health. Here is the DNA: TGTGCCAGCAGTGAACTGGGTCGAACTGAAGCTTTCTTT. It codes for CASSELGRTEAFF. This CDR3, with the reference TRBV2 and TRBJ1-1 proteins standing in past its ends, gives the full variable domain EPEVTQTPSHQVTQMGQEVILRCVPISNHLYFYWYRQILGQKVEFLVSFYNNEISEKSEIFDDQFSVERPDGSNFTLKIRSTKLEDSAMYFCASSELGRTEAFFGQGTRLTVV.